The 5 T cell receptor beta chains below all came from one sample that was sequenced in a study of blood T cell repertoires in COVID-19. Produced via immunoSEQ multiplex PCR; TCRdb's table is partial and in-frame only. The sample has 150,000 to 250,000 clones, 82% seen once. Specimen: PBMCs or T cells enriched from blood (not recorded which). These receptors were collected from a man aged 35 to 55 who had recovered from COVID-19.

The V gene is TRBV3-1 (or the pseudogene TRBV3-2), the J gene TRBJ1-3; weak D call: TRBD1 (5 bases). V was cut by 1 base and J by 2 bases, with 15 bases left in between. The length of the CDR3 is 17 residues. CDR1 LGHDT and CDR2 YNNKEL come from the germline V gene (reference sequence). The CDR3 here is CASSQVSSRVTGNTIYF. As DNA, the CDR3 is TGTGCCAGCAGCCAAGTCTCCTCCAGGGTCACTGGAAACACCATATATTTT.

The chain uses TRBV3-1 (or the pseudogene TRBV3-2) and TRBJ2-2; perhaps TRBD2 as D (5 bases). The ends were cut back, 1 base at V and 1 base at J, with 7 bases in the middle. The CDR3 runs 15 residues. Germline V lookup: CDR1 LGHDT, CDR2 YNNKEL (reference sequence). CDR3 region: CASSQVGGNTGELFF. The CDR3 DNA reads TGTGCCAGCAGCCAAGTTGGAGGGAACACCGGGGAGCTGTTTTTT.

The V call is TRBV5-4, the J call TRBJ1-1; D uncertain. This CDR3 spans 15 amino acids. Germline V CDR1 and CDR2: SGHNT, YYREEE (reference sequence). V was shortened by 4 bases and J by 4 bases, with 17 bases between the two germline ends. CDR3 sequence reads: CASSQQGMEGTEAFF. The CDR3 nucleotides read TGTGCCAGCAGCCAACAAGGGATGGAGGGCACTGAAGCTTTCTTT.

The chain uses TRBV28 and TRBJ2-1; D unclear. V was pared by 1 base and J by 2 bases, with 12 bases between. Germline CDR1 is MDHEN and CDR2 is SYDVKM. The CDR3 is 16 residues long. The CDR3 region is CASSLYLQRPYNEQFF. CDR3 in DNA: TGTGCCAGCAGTTTATATTTACAGAGACCCTACAATGAGCAGTTCTTC.

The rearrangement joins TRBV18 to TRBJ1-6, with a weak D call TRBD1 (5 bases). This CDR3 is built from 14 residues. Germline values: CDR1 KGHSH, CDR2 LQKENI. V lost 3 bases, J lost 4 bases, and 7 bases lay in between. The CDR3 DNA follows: TGTGCCAGCTCACCGGACAAGTATAATTCACCCCTCCACTTT. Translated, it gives CASSPDKYNSPLHF.